This is a list of T cell receptor beta chains from one sample in a study of CD8 T cells in Susac syndrome. TCRdb itself ran the immunoSEQ multiplex PCR reads through MiXCR, one entry per CDR3 protein. The sample lists some 150,000 distinct CDR3 sequences, roughly 95% occurring once. Sequencing was done on a sample of CD4+ T cells from PBMCs. All receptors come from a human donor in good health. Each CDR3 is given with its conserved first and last residue. The D gene is left open where the match is weak. Clone size is not always given. Where it is, it says once, few, many or a class for expanded clones.

J	D	size	V	length	DNA	CDR3
TRBJ1-2	TRBD1	-	TRBV2	12	TGTGCCAGCAGGGGACAGGGGGATGGCTACACCTTC	CASRGQGDGYTF
TRBJ2-1	-	-	TRBV7-2	14	TGTGCCAGCAGCCCTTCCGGGACTCCCAATGAGCAGTTCTTC	CASSPSGTPNEQFF
TRBJ2-2	TRBD1	-	TRBV27	16	TGTGCCAGCAGTTGGTCGGGACAGGGGGCGGCCGGGGAGCTGTTTTTT	CASSWSGQGAAGELFF
TRBJ2-2	TRBD1	once	TRBV2	15	TGTGCCATCTCGCCGGGACAGGGGTCCACCGGGGAGCTGTTTTTT	CAISPGQGSTGELFF
TRBJ1-4	-	-	TRBV30	14	TGTGCCTGGAGTGTAGGGCCTCTGGGTGAAAAACTGTTTTTT	CAWSVGPLGEKLFF
TRBJ1-2	TRBD1	-	TRBV19	15	TGTGCCAGTAGTGGGGACAGAACCTCTAACTATGGCTACACCTTC	CASSGDRTSNYGYTF
TRBJ2-1	-	-	TRBV29-1	15	TGCAGCGTTGATCGGAGCGGAAGCTCCTACAATGAGCAGTTCTTC	CSVDRSGSSYNEQFF
TRBJ1-3	-	-	TRBV30	14	TGTGCCTGGAGTGTTGCAGGGGCTGGAAACACCATATATTTT	CAWSVAGAGNTIYF
TRBJ2-3	TRBD2	once	TRBV2	14	TGTGCCAGCAAGTCTAGCGGGATCACAGATACGCAGTATTTT	CASKSSGITDTQYF
TRBJ2-3	-	-	TRBV7-3	14	TGTGCCAGCAGCTTAGGCTGGGGCACAGATACGCAGTATTTT	CASSLGWGTDTQYF